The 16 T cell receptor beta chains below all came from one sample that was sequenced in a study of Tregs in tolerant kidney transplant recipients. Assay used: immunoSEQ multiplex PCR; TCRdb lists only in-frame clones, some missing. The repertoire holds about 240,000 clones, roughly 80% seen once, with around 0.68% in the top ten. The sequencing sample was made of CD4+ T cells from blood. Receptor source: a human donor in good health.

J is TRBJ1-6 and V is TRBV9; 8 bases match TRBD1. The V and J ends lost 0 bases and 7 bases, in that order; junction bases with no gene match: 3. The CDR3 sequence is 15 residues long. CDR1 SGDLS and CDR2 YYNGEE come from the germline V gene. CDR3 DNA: TGTGCCAGCAGCGTAGGGGACAGGTCAAATTCACCCCTCCACTTT. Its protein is CASSVGDRSNSPLHF.

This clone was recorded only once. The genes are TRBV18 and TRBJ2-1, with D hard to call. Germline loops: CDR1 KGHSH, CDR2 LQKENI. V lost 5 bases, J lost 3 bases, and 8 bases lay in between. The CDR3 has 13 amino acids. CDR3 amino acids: CASSSKDYNEQFF. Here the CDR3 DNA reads TGTGCCAGCTCATCTAAGGACTACAATGAGCAGTTCTTC.

CDR3 loop: CATLQAGNQPQHF. Here the CDR3 DNA reads TGTGCCACCCTACAGGCGGGCAATCAGCCCCAGCATTTT. The chain joins TRBV6-1 to TRBJ1-5, with D perhaps matching TRBD1 (5 bases). Germline-derived CDR1 and CDR2 are MNHNS and SASEGT. The V end was cut by 10 bases, the J end by 2 bases, with 12 bases between. The CDR3 length is 13 residues.

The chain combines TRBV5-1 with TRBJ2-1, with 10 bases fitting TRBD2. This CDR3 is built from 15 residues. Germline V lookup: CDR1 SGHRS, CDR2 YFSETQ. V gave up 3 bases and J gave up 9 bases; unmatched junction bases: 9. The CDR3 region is CASSYTLLAGAEQFF. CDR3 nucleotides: TGCGCCAGCAGCTATACGTTGCTAGCGGGGGCTGAGCAGTTCTTC.

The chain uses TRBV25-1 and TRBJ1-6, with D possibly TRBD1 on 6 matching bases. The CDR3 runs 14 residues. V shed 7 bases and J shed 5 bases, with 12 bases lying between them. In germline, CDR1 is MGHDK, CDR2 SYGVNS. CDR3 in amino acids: CASTRAGDNSPLHF. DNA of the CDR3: TGTGCCAGCACTAGGGCAGGGGATAATTCACCCCTCCACTTT.

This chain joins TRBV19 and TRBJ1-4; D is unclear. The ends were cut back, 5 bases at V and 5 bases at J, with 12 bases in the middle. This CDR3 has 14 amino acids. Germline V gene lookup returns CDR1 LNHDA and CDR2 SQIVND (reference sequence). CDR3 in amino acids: CASSPRRLNEKLFF. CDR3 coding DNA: TGTGCCAGTAGTCCACGGAGACTAAATGAAAAACTGTTTTTT.

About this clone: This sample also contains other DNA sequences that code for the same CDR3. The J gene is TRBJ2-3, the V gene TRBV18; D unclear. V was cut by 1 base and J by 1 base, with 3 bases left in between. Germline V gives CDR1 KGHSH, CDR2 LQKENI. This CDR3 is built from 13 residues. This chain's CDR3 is CASSPRGTDTQYF. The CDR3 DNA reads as TGTGCCAGCTCACCACGGGGCACAGATACGCAGTATTTT.

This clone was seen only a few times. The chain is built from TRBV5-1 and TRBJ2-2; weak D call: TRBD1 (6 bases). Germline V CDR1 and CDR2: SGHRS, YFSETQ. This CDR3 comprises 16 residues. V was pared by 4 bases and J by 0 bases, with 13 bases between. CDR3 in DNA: TGCGCCAGCAGCCTCCCGACAGGAGCGAACACCGGGGAGCTGTTTTTT. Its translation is CASSLPTGANTGELFF.

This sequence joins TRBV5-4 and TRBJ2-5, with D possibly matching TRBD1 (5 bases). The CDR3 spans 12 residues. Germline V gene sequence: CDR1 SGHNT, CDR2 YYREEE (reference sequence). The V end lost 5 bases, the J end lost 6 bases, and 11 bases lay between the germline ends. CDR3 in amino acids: CASSLQGKTQYF. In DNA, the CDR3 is TGTGCCAGCAGTTTGCAGGGAAAGACCCAGTACTTC.

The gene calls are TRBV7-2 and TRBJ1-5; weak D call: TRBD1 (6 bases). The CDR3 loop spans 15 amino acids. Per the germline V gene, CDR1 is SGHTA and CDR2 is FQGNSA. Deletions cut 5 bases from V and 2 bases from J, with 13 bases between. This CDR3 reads CASSLQGSGNQPQHF. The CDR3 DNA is TGTGCCAGCAGCCTACAGGGTAGTGGCAATCAGCCCCAGCATTTT.

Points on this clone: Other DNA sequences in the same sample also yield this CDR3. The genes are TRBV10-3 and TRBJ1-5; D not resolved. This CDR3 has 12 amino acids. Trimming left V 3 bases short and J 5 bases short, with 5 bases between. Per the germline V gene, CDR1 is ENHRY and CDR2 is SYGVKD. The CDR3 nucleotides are TGTGCCATCAGTGAAGGTGATCAGCCCCAGCATTTT. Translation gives CAISEGDQPQHF.

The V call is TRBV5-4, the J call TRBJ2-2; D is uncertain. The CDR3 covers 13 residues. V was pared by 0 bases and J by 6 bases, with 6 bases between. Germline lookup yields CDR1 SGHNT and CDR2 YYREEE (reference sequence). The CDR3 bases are TGTGCCAGCAGCTTGGTCGGACCCGGGGAGCTGTTTTTT. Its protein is CASSLVGPGELFF.

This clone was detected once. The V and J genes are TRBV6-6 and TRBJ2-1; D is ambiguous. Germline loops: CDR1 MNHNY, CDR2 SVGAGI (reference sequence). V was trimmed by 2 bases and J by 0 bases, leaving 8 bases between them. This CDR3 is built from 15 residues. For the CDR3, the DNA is TGTGCCAGCAGTTACGGGAAGAGCTCCTACAATGAGCAGTTCTTC. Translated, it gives CASSYGKSSYNEQFF.

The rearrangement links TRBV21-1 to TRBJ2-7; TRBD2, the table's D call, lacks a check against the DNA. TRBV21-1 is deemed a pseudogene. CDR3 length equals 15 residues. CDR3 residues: CASNTPSRGGREQYF. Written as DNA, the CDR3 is TGTGCCAGCAACACACCCTCGCGGGGGGGTCGGGAGCAGTACTTC.

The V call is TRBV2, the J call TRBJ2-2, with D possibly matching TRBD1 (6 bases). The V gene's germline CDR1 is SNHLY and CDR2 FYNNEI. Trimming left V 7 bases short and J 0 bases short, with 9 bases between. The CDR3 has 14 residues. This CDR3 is CASKGTPNTGELFF. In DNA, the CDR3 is TGTGCCAGCAAAGGGACACCGAACACCGGGGAGCTGTTTTTT.

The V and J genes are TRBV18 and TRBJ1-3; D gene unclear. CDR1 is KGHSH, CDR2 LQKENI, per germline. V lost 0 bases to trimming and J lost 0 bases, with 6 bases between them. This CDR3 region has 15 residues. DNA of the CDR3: TGTGCCAGCTCACCACCGTCAGTCTCTGGAAACACCATATATTTT. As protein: CASSPPSVSGNTIYF.